This T cell receptor beta chain was captured in a study of T cell responses to AZD1222 COVID-19 vaccine. Concerning this clone: The antigen is unknown.

Libraries were prepared by immunoSEQ multiplex PCR; TCRdb keeps only in-frame clonotypes and omits some of them. The sample includes more than 80,000 clones, 88% of them seen just once. Study-wide results and caveats: Breadth and depth of Spike-specific TCRs rose after two AZD1222 doses.

With 2 bases removed from V and 4 bases from J, the gap between germline ends came to 8 bases. There are 13 residues in the CDR3. The gene calls are TRBV12-3 or TRBV12-4 and TRBJ2-5, with D possibly being TRBD1 (5 bases). The sequence was obtained from an adult in good health. Sequenced here: peripheral blood, sampled on day 0 of MenACWY control vaccination. The CDR3 sequence: CASSLFRGETQYF. As DNA, the CDR3 is TGTGCCAGCAGTTTATTTAGGGGAGAGACCCAGTACTTC.